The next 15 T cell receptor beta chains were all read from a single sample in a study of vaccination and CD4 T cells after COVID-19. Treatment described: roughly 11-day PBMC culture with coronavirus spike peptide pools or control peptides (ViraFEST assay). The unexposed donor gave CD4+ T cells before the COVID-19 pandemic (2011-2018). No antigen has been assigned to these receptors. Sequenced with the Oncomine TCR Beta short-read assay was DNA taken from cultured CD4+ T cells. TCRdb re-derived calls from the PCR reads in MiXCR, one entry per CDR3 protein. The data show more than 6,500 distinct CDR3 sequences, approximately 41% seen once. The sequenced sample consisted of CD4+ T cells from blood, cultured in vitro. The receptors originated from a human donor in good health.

CDR3 region: CASSRDRTEAFF. Written as DNA, the CDR3 is TGCGCCAGCAGCCGAGACAGAACTGAAGCTTTCTTT. The genes are TRBV4-1 and TRBJ1-1; possibly TRBD1 for D (5 bases). In germline, CDR1 is MGHRA, CDR2 YSYEKL. Trimming removed 4 bases from V and 5 bases from J, with 8 bases in between. The CDR3 is made up of 12 amino acids.

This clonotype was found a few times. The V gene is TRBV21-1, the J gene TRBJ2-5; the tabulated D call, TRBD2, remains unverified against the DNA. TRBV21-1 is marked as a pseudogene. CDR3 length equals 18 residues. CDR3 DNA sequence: TGTGCCAGCAGCAAAGGGGAGGCACTAGCGGGAGGGTTGGAGACCCAGTACTTC. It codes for CASSKGEALAGGLETQYF.

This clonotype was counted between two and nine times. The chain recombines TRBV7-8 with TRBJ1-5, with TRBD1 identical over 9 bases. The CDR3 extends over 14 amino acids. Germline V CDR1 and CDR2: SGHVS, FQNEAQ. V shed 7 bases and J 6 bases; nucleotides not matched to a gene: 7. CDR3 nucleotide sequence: TGTGCCAGCACCGCCGGGACAGGGCTTCAGCCCCAGCATTTT. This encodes CASTAGTGLQPQHF.

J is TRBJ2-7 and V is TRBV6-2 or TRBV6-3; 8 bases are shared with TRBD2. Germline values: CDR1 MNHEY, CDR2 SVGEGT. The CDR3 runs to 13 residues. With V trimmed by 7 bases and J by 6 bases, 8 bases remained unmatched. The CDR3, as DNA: TGTGCCAGCACGACGGGTAGCGGGGTCGAGCAGTACTTC. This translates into CASTTGSGVEQYF.

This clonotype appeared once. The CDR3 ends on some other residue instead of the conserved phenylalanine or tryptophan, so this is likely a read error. CDR3 protein: CAIRSGTSGGVQETQYL. The CDR3 DNA is TGTGCCATCAGATCCGGGACTAGCGGGGGGGTTCAAGAGACCCAGTACTTA. The V call is TRBV10-3, the J call TRBJ2-5; 16 bases map to TRBD2. This CDR3 comprises 17 residues. CDR1 is ENHRY and CDR2 is SYGVKD in the germline V gene. The V gene end was trimmed by 6 bases and the J gene end by 2 bases; junction bases not matched to a gene: 6.

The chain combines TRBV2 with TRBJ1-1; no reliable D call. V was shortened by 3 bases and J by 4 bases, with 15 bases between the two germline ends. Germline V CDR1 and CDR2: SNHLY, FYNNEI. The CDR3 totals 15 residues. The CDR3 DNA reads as TGTGCCAGCAGTGAGTTTGTAGGGTTGGGCACTGAAGCTTTCTTT. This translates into CASSEFVGLGTEAFF. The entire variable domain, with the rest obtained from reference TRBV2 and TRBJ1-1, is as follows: EPEVTQTPSHQVTQMGQEVILRCVPISNHLYFYWYRQILGQKVEFLVSFYNNEISEKSEIFDDQFSVERPDGSNFTLKIRSTKLEDSAMYFCASSEFVGLGTEAFFGQGTRLTVV.

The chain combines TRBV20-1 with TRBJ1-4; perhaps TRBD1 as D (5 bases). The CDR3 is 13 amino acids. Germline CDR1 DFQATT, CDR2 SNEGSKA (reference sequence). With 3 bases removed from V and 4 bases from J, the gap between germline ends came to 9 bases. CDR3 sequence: CSASTGFNEKLFF. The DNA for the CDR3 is TGCAGTGCTAGTACAGGCTTTAATGAAAAACTGTTTTTT.

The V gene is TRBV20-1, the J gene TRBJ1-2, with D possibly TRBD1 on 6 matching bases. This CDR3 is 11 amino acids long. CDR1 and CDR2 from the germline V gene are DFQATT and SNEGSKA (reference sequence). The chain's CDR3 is CSRQGNYGYTF. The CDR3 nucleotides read TGCAGCCGTCAGGGGAACTATGGCTACACCTTC.

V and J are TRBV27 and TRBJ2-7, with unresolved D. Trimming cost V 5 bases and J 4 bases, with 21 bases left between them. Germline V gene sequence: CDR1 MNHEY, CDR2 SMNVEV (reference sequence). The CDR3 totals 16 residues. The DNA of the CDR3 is TGTGCCAGCAGTCCCGGGTCTGGGGTAGGTAGTTACGAGCAGTACTTC. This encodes CASSPGSGVGSYEQYF.

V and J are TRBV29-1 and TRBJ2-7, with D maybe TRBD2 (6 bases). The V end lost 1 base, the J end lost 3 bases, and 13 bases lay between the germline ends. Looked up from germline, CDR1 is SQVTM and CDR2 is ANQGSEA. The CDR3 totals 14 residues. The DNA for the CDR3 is TGCAGCGTTGAAGGCGGGAACGGTAGCTACGAGCAGTACTTC. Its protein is CSVEGGNGSYEQYF.

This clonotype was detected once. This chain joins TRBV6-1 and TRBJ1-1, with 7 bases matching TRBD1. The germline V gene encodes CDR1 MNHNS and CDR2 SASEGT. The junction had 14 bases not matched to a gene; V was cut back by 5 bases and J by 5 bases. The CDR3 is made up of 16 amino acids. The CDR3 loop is CASSLPQGGGGTEAFF. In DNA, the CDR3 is TGTGCCAGCAGTCTCCCTCAGGGGGGCGGCGGGACTGAAGCTTTCTTT.

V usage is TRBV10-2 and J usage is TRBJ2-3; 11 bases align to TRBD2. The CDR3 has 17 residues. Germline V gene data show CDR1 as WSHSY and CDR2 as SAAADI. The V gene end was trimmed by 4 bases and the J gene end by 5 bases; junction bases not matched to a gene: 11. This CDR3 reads CASSVVLAGGPGDTQYF. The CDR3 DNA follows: TGCGCCAGCAGTGTCGTGTTAGCGGGAGGGCCTGGAGATACGCAGTATTTT.

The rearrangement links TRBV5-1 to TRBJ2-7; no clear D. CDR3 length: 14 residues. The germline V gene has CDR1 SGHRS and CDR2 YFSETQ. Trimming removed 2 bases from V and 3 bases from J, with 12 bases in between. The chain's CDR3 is CASSFGPGDYEQYF. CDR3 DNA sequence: TGCGCCAGCAGCTTTGGGCCGGGCGACTACGAGCAGTACTTC.

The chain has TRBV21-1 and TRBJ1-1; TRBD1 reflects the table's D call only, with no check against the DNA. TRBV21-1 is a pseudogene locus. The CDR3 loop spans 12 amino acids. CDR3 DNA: TGTGCCAGCACACGGGGACAAGTTGAAGCTTTCTTT. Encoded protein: CASTRGQVEAFF.

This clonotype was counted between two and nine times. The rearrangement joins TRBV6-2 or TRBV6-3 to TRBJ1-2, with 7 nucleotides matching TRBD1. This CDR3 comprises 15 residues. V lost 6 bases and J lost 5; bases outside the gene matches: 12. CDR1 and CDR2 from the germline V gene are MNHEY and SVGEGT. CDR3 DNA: TGTGCCAGCAGGCGGACAGGCTACCGCTTGTATGGCTACACCTTC. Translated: CASRRTGYRLYGYTF.